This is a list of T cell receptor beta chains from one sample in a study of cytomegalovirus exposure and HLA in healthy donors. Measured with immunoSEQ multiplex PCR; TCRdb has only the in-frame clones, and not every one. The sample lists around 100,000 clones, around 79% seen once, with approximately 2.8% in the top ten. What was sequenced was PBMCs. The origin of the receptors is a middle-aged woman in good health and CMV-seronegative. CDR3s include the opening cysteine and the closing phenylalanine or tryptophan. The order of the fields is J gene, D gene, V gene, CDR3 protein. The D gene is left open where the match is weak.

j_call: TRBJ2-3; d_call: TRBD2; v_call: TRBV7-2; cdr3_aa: CASSLLVSGGGPDTQYF
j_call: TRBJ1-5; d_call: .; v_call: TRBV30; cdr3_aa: CAWSRGDSNQPQHF
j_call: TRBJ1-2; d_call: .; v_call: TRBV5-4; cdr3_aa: CASSSRGGISGYTF
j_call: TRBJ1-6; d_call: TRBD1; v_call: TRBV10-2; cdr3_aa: CASRTRQGNSPLHF
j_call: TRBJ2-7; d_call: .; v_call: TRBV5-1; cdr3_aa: CASSSGPGTSEQYF
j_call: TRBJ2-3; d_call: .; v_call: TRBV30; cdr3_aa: CACSSLGTDTQYF
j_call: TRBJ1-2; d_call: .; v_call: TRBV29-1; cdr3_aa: CSVVGADYGYTF
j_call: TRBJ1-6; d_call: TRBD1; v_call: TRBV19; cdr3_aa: CASSILRQGESPLHF
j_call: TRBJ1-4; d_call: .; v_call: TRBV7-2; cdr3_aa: CASSPRGEKLFF
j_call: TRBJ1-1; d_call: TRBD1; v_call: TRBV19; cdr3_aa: CASRDRGGNTEAFF
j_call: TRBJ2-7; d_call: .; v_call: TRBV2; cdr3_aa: CASRKGVSPYEQYF
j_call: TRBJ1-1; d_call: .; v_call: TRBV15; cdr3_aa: CATSRGPAENTEAFF
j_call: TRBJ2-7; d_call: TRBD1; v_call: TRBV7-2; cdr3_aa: CASSAGTGSAYEQYF
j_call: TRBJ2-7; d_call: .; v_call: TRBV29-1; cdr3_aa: CSAGGGAFYEQYF
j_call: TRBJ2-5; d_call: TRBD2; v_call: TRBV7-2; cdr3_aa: CASSPWTSGGEETQYF
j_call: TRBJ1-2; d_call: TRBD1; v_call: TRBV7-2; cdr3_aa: CASSLGGAGGASYGYTF
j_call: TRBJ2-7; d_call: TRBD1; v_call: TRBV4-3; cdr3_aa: CASSQGDRDYEQYF
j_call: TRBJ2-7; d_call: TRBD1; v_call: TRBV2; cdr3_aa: CASRDRDRAVAYEQYF
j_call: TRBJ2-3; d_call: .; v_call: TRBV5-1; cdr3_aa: CASSLLTGNADTQYF
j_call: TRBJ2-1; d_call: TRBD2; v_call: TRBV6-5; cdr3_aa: CASRDGTSEEQFF
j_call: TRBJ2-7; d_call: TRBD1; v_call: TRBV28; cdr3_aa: CASRTPGTGASWEYF
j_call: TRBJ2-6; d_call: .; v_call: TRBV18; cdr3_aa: CASSPHQFSEPSGANVLTF
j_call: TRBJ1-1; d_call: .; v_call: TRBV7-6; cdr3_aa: CASSLLREAEAFF
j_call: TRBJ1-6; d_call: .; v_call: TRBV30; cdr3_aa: CAFSEGGREYNSPLHF
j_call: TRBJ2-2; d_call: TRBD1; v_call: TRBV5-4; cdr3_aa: CASSRGGQGITGELFF
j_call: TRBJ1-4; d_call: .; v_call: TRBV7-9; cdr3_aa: CSSSRWEGRDEKLFF
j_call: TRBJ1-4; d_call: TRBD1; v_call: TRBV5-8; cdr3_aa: CASSLGGTAEEKLFF
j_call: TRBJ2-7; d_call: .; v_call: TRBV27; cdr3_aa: CASSPRQVAYEQYF
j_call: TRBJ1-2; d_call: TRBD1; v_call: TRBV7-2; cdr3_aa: CASSRQGAYGYTF
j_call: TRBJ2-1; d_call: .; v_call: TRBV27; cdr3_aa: CASTTSFAYSYNEQFF
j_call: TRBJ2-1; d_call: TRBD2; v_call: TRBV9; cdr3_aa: CASSGLALEQFF
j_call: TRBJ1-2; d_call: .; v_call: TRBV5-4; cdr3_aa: CASSLGQDGYTF
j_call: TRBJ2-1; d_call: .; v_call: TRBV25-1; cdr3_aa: CASSNPGHNNEQFF
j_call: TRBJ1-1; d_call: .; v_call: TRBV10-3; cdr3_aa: CAISVGGDTEAFF
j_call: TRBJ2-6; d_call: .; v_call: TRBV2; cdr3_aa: CASSEEHNQYSGANVLTF
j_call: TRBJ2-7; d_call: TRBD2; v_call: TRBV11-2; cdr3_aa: CASSGPAGAVIYEQYF